Shown below are 19 T cell receptor gamma chains from a single sample sequenced in a study of intestinal T cells in coeliac disease (dated by TCRdb to the early 2020s). For each case, genomic DNA was extracted from ten 5-um FFPE scrolls with the QIAamp DNA FFPE tissue kit. The library was generated by multiplex PCR. The instrument was an Ion Torrent PGM. The LymphoTrack kit, which has primers carrying Illumina adapters, was used to amplify TRG repertoires from 200 ng of biopsy DNA. TCRdb called clones anew from the public reads via CATT; matching DNA rows were later pooled. The sample table holds under 550 gamma-chain clones, of which around 40% were seen once. The ten top clones hold under 50% of the sample. Input material: a duodenal biopsy. The source of these receptors is a human donor with celiac disease.

This clone has just a few counts. TCRdb records a much larger clone's protein for this DNA, with a difference at residue 7 that likely arises from a read error; the protein given is the translation of the DNA. The V and J genes are TRGV2 and TRGJP2. The CDR3 sequence is 15 residues long. The V gene end was trimmed by 2 bases and the J gene end by 2 bases; junction bases not matched to a gene: 5. Per the germline V gene, CDR1 is EGSNGY and CDR2 is YDSYNSKV. CDR3 in amino acids: CATWDESSSDWIKTF. The CDR3 DNA is TGTGCCACCTGGGACGAGAGCAGTAGTGATTGGATCAAGACGTTT.

As concerns this clone: TCRdb lists the protein of a much larger clone for this DNA, which differs at residue 8, so this is likely a read error; the protein given here is translated from the DNA itself. The rearrangement uses TRGV2 and TRGJP1. Germline V gene data show CDR1 as EGSNGY and CDR2 as YDSYNSKV. The CDR3 length is 11 residues. CDR3: CATWEGWSKIF. As DNA, the CDR3 is TGTGCCACCTGGGAGGGTTGGTCCAAGATATTT.

On this clone itself: TCRdb shows a much larger clone's protein in place of this DNA's translation, and the two differ at residue 10, likely through a read error; the protein shown is translated from the DNA. The chain recombines TRGV2 with TRGJP2. The CDR3 runs 16 residues. Germline CDR1 reads EGSNGY; CDR2 reads YDSYNSKV. V lost 0 bases and J lost 6; bases outside the gene matches: 10. The CDR3 sequence: CATWDGPWGGDWIKTF. The CDR3 DNA sequence: TGTGCCACCTGGGACGGGCCTTGGGGTGGTGATTGGATCAAGACGTTT.

Comment on this clone: The TCRdb record carries a much larger clone's protein, which differs from this DNA's translation at residue 4; a read error is the likely cause, and the protein listed here is the DNA translation. The rearrangement links TRGV2 to TRGJ1 or TRGJ2. CDR3 length: 13 amino acids. The germline CDR1 and CDR2 sequences are EGSNGY and YDSYNSKV. The CDR3 DNA reads TGTGCCACCCGGGACGGGCGGTATTATAAGAAACTCTTT. This translates into CATRDGRYYKKLF.

A note on this clone: TCRdb attributes to this sequence the protein of a much larger clone, which differs from the DNA translation at residue 8; a read error is likely, and the protein displayed is translated from the DNA. The rearrangement joins TRGV2 to TRGJ1 or TRGJ2. This CDR3 comprises 15 residues. CDR1 and CDR2 from the germline V gene are EGSNGY and YDSYNSKV. The ends lost 1 base at V and 0 bases at J; junction bases unmatched: 6. The CDR3 coding sequence is TGTGCCACCTGGGACGGACAGGAGAATTATTATAAGAAACTCTTT. This sequence encodes CATWDGQENYYKKLF.

This clone was observed a handful of times. For this DNA, TCRdb reports the protein of a much larger clone, which diverges at residue 6, most likely from a read error; the protein presented here is translated directly from the DNA. The chain carries TRGV9 and TRGJ1 or TRGJ2. The germline V gene encodes CDR1 GITISATS and CDR2 ISYDGTV (reference sequence). V lost 7 bases to trimming and J lost 12 bases; unmatched junction nucleotides: 15. The CDR3 has 12 residues. The CDR3 sequence is CALCYLSCWKLF. CDR3 coding DNA: TGTGCCTTGTGTTACCTATCCTGCTGGAAACTCTTT.

Concerning this clone itself: A read error likely explains this, since a far larger clone differs by one base. The sample carries other DNA sequences with the same CDR3. The V call is TRGV2, the J call TRGJP2. This CDR3 contains 16 residues. Germline V lookup: CDR1 EGSNGY, CDR2 YDSYNSKV. In nucleotides, the CDR3 is TGTGCCACCTGGGACGGGCCTTGGGGTAGTGATTGGATCAAAACGTTT. It codes for CATWDGPWGSDWIKTF.

This rearrangement joins TRGV10 to TRGJ1 or TRGJ2. TRGV10 carries the ORF label, with uncertain function. The CDR3 extends over 10 amino acids. Trimming cost V 9 bases and J 13 bases; bases outside gene matches: 10. The CDR3 sequence: CAACPLRKLF. CDR3 coding DNA: TGTGCTGCGTGCCCCCTAAGAAAACTCTTT.

The chain couples TRGV10 to TRGJP1. TRGV10 is an open reading frame, and its role is uncertain. The V and J ends lost 8 bases and 4 bases, in that order; junction bases with no gene match: 8. The length of the CDR3 is 14 residues. The DNA for the CDR3 is TGTGCTGCGTGGGATGTGAACACTGGTTGGTTCAAGATATTT. Translation gives CAAWDVNTGWFKIF.

This clone was observed a handful of times. Only one base separates this from a far larger clonotype, so it likely reflects a read error. Additional DNA sequences in this sample encode the identical CDR3. The V call is TRGV3, the J call TRGJP1. CDR1 is VTNTFY, CDR2 YDVSTARD, per germline (reference sequence). The CDR3 has 15 residues. Here the CDR3 DNA reads TGTGCCACCTGGGACAGATATACCACCGGTTGGTTCAAGATATTT. It yields the protein CATWDRYTTGWFKIF.

This chain connects TRGV10 to TRGJP1. TRGV10 is marked as an open reading frame, function uncertain. The CDR3 length is 14 residues. The V gene end was trimmed by 12 bases and the J gene end by 0 bases; junction bases not matched to a gene: 8. As DNA, the CDR3 is TGTGCTGCTGGGACCTATACCACTGGTTGGTTCAAGATATTT. This encodes CAAGTYTTGWFKIF.

The J gene is TRGJ1 or TRGJ2, the V gene TRGV2. Germline loops: CDR1 EGSNGY, CDR2 YDSYNSKV. With V trimmed by 5 bases and J by 9 bases, 13 bases remained unmatched. CDR3 length: 13 residues. The CDR3 is CATWGPFGGKKLF. The DNA for the CDR3 is TGTGCCACCTGGGGGCCCTTTGGGGGTAAGAAACTCTTT.

This clone was counted between two and nine times. TCRdb shows a much larger clone's protein in place of this DNA's translation, and the two differ at residue 7, likely through a read error; the protein shown is translated from the DNA. The J gene is TRGJP2, the V gene TRGV8. Germline loops: CDR1 VENAVY, CDR2 YDSYNSRV. This CDR3 is built from 16 residues. Germline trimming cut 1 base from V and 0 bases from J; bases unmatched to any gene: 5. CDR3 sequence (DNA): TGTGCCACCTGGGATAGTATGTATAGTAGTGATTGGATCAAGACGTTT. The encoded protein is CATWDSMYSSDWIKTF.

With respect to this clone: The amino acid sequence in TCRdb belongs to a much larger clone and departs from this DNA's translation at residue 9, likely a sequencing read error; the sequence shown is translated from the DNA. The rearrangement uses TRGV2 and TRGJP1. The CDR3 contains 11 residues. Germline V gene sequence: CDR1 EGSNGY, CDR2 YDSYNSKV. The CDR3 DNA follows: TGTGCCACCTGGGAGGGTTGGTTCAGGATATTT. Translating it yields CATWEGWFRIF.

V usage is TRGV3 and J usage is TRGJ1 or TRGJ2. J was trimmed by 12 bases and V by 0 bases; bases with no gene match: 8. The CDR3 extends over 12 amino acids. Germline CDR1 is VTNTFY and CDR2 is YDVSTARD (reference sequence). The CDR3 DNA is TGTGCCACCTGGGACAGGCCAGGGGGGAAACTCTTT. This encodes CATWDRPGGKLF.

The V gene is TRGV8, the J gene TRGJ1 or TRGJ2. J was trimmed by 7 bases and V by 5 bases; bases with no gene match: 11. The CDR3 loop spans 13 amino acids. Germline lookup yields CDR1 VENAVY and CDR2 YDSYNSRV. CDR3 DNA: TGTGCCACCTGGGGCCACGATGGGTATAAGAAACTCTTT. Translation gives CATWGHDGYKKLF.

The chain joins TRGV8 to TRGJ1 or TRGJ2. There are 20 residues in the CDR3. J gave up 13 bases and V 2 bases, and 35 bases lay outside the gene matches. The germline V gene has CDR1 VENAVY and CDR2 YDSYNSRV. CDR3 DNA: TGTGCCACCTGGGATATCCCGACCGCTCATTGCCCGACACCCTCAATAAGAAAACTCTTT. This translates into CATWDIPTAHCPTPSIRKLF.

There are a few counts of this clone. A much larger clone lies a single base off, so this may be a read error. The rearrangement joins TRGV3 to TRGJP1. Germline V gene lookup returns CDR1 VTNTFY and CDR2 YDVSTARD (reference sequence). This CDR3 has 15 amino acids. In DNA form, the CDR3 reads TGTGCCACCTGGGACAGATATACCACTGGTCGGTTCAAGATATTT. Its protein is CATWDRYTTGRFKIF.

This clone was seen a few times. The chain joins TRGV3 to TRGJP2. V was pared by 0 bases and J by 12 bases, with 7 bases of the junction left unmatched. Germline V gene lookup returns CDR1 VTNTFY and CDR2 YDVSTARD (reference sequence). This CDR3 comprises 13 residues. CDR3 coding DNA: TGTGCCACCTGGGACAGGCTTCGTCGGATCAAGACGTTT. This translates into CATWDRLRRIKTF.